This T cell receptor beta chain was recorded in a study of beta chain features in type 1 diabetes. The CDR3 is made up of 13 amino acids. V shed 5 bases and J shed 4 bases, with 11 bases lying between them. Germline CDR1 is SGHTA and CDR2 is FQGNSA. cDNA synthesis used the whole RNA isolate, giving expressed TCRB sequences. TCRdb's copy holds only in-frame clones and misses some; the assay was immunoSEQ multiplex PCR. The data contain some 150,000 clones, approximately 10% of them seen just once; the ten biggest clones take up almost 0.65%. The specimen was central memory CD4+ T cells from blood. This receptor was identified in a middle-aged woman in good health. The chain links TRBV7-2 to TRBJ2-5; maybe TRBD2 (5 bases). The CDR3 sequence is CASSPGMSETQYF. CDR3 bases: TGTGCCAGCAGCCCGGGGATGTCAGAGACCCAGTACTTC.